A single sample gave rise to the 8 T cell receptor beta chains below, sequenced in a study of neurological immune-mediated disorders. From the 5' RACE reads, TCRdb called clonotypes with MiXCR, one entry per CDR3 protein. The table includes 15,000 to 20,000 distinct CDR3 sequences, around a quarter detected once. Sequencing used PBMCs. Receptor source: a man aged 45-60 years with HTLV-1-associated myelopathy (HAM/TSP).

This clonotype is deemed medium-sized. The rearrangement uses TRBV7-9 and TRBJ1-1, with D tentatively TRBD1 (6 bases). Trimming took 5 bases from V and 6 from J, leaving 13 bases between them. CDR1 is SEHNR and CDR2 is FQNEAQ in the germline V gene (reference sequence). The CDR3 spans 13 residues. The CDR3 coding sequence is TGTGCCAGCAGCCCCGACAGGACCCCTGAAGCTTTCTTT. This translates into CASSPDRTPEAFF.

V and J are TRBV18 and TRBJ2-5, with D unresolved. Trimming removed 0 bases from V and 3 bases from J, with 8 bases in between. Germline V gives CDR1 KGHSH, CDR2 LQKENI. CDR3 size: 14 residues. The CDR3 DNA reads as TGTGCCAGCTCACCACCGTTTATCGAAGAGACCCAGTACTTC. It specifies CASSPPFIEETQYF.

The gene calls are TRBV6-5 and TRBJ2-7; 12 bases are shared with TRBD2. The length of the CDR3 is 15 residues. The germline V gene has CDR1 MNHEY and CDR2 SVGAGI. The V gene end was trimmed by 5 bases and the J gene end by 5 bases; junction bases not matched to a gene: 7. The CDR3 loop reads CASSVGLAGQNEQYF. The CDR3 DNA is TGTGCCAGCAGTGTCGGACTAGCGGGGCAGAACGAGCAGTACTTC.

This clonotype has more than one count but fewer than ten. This chain links TRBV13 with TRBJ2-2; D gene uncertain. The CDR3 covers 13 residues. Germline V gene lookup returns CDR1 PRHDT and CDR2 FYEKMQ (reference sequence). Deletions cut 5 bases from V and 6 bases from J, with 10 bases between. The CDR3: CASSPRFAGELFF. CDR3 DNA sequence: TGTGCCAGCAGCCCTCGATTTGCCGGGGAGCTGTTTTTT.

This clonotype turned up a few times. V and J are TRBV20-1 and TRBJ1-1; tentative D call: TRBD1 (5 bases). The CDR3 totals 11 residues. V shed 8 bases and J shed 8 bases, with 15 bases lying between them. The germline V gene has CDR1 DFQATT and CDR2 SNEGSKA (reference sequence). This CDR3 is CSTQRGEEAFF. CDR3 bases: TGCAGTACGCAGCGAGGGGAGGAAGCTTTCTTT.

By frequency in the sample, this clonotype is medium-sized. V and J are TRBV15 and TRBJ1-1; 9 bases line up with TRBD1. V dropped 1 base and J dropped 7; count of bases not matched to a gene: 7. Germline lookup yields CDR1 LNHNV and CDR2 YYDKDF (reference sequence). The CDR3 runs 15 residues. CDR3 sequence: CATSRGQGGRNEAFF. DNA for the CDR3: TGTGCCACCAGCAGAGGACAGGGGGGAAGGAATGAAGCTTTCTTT.

This clonotype was seen more than once but under ten times. This chain uses TRBV5-1 with TRBJ2-1; no clear D gene. The CDR3 length is 15 residues. CDR1 is SGHRS, CDR2 YFSETQ, per germline. Trimming shortened V by 1 base and J by 4 bases, and 12 bases separated the two germline ends. As DNA, the CDR3 is TGCGCCAGCAGCTTGATAGGCGAACCTTACAATGAGCAGTTCTTC. Its translation: CASSLIGEPYNEQFF.

This clonotype is medium-sized within its sample. The rearrangement uses TRBV20-1 and TRBJ1-1; the D is unclear. V was shortened by 4 bases and J by 5 bases, with 17 bases between the two germline ends. The CDR3 contains 14 residues. Germline V CDR1 and CDR2: DFQATT, SNEGSKA (reference sequence). The CDR3 DNA sequence: TGCAGTGCTAACCGGGAAGGCAGGCTGACTGAAGCTTTCTTT. Protein product: CSANREGRLTEAFF.